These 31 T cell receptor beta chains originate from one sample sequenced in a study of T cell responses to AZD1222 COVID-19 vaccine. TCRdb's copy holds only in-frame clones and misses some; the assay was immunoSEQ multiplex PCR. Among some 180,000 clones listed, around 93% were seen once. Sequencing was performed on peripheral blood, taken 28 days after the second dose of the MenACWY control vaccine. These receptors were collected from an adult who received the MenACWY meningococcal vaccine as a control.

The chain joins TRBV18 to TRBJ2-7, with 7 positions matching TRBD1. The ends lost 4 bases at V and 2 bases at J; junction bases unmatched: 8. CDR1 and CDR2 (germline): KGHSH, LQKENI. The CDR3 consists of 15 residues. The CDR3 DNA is TGTGCCAGCTCACAAGGGGACAGTGGAGCCTACGAGCAGTACTTC. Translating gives CASSQGDSGAYEQYF.

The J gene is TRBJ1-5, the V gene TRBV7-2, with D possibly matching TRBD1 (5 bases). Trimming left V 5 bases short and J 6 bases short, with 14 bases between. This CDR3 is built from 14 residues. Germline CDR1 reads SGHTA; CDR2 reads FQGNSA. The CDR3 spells CASSAAGRGQPQHF. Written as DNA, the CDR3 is TGTGCCAGCAGCGCCGCAGGGAGGGGTCAGCCCCAGCATTTT.

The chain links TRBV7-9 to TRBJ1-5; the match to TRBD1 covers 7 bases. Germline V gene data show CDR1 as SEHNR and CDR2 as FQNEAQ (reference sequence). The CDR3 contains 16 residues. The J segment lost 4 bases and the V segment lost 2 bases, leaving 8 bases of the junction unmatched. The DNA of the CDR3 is TGTGCCAGCAGCTTAATCGAGGGGGCCGGGAATCAGCCCCAGCATTTT. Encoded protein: CASSLIEGAGNQPQHF.

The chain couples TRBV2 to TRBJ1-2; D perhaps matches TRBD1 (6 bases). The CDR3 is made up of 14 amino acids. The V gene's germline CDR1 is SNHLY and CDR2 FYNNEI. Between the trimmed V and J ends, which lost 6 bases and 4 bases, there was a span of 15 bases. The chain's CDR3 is CASRPDRRAYGYTF. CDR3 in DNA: TGTGCCAGCAGACCCGACAGGCGGGCCTATGGCTACACCTTC.

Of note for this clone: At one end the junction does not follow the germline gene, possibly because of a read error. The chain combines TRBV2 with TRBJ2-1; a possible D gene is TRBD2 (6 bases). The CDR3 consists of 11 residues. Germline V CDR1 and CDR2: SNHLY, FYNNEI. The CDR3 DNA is TGCTCCGGGAGCTCCTACAATGAGCAGTTCTTC. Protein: CSGSSYNEQFF.

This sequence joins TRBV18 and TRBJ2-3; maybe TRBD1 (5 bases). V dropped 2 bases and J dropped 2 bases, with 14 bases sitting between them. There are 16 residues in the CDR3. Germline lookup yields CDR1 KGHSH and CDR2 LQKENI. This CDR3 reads CASSPILGPLTDTQYF. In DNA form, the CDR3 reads TGTGCCAGCTCACCAATCCTGGGGCCTCTCACAGATACGCAGTATTTT.

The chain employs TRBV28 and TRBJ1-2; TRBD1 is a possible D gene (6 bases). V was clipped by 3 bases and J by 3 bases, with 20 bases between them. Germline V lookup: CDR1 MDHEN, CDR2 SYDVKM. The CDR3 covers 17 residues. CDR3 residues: CASSLEGRGRDHYGYTF. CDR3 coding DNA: TGTGCCAGCAGTTTGGAGGGCAGGGGAAGGGACCACTATGGCTACACCTTC.

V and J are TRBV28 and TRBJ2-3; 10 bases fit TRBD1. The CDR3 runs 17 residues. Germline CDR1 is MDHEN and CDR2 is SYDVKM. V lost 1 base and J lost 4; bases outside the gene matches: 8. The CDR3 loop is CASSLSHGTGVSDTQYF. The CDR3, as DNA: TGTGCCAGCAGTTTATCCCACGGGACAGGGGTATCAGATACGCAGTATTTT.

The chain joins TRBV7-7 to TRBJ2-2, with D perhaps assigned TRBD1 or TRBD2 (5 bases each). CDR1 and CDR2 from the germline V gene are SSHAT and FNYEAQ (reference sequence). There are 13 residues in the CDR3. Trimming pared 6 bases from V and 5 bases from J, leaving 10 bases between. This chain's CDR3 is CASSSGRTGELFF. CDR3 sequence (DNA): TGTGCCAGCAGTTCAGGGAGAACCGGGGAGCTGTTTTTT.

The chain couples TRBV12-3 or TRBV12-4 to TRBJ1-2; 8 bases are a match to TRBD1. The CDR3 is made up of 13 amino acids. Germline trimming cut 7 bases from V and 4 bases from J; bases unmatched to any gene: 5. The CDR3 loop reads CASTLDRVYGYTF. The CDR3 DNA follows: TGTGCCAGCACCCTGGACAGGGTCTATGGCTACACCTTC.

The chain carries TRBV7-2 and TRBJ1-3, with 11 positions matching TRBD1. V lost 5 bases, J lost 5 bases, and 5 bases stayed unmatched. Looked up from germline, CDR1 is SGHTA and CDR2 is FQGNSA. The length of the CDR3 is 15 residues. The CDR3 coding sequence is TGTGCCAGCAGCGTTGGACAGGGGGCCAGAAACACCATATATTTT. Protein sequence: CASSVGQGARNTIYF. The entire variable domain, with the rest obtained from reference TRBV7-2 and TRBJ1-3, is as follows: GAGVSQSPSNKVTEKGKDVELRCDPISGHTALYWYRQSLGQGLEFLIYFQGNSAPDKSGLPSDRFSAERTGGSVSTLTIQRTQQEDSAVYLCASSVGQGARNTIYFGEGSWLTVV.

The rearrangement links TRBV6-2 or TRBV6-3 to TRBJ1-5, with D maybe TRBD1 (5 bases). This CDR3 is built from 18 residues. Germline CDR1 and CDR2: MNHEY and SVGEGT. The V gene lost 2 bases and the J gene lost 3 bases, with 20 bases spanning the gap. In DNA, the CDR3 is TGTGCCAGCAGTTACCCAAGACCCGCACAGGTCGTCAATCAGCCCCAGCATTTT. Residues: CASSYPRPAQVVNQPQHF.

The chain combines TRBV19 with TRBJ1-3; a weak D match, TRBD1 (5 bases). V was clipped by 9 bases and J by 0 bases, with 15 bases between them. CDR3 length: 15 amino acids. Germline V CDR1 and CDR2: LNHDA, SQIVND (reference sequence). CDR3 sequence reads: CASRNPRVSGNTIYF. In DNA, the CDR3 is TGTGCCAGCCGGAATCCCAGGGTCTCTGGAAACACCATATATTTT. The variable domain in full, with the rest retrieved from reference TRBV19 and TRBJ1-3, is DGGITQSPKYLFRKEGQNVTLSCEQNLNHDAMYWYRQDPGQGLRLIYYSQIVNDFQKGDIAEGYSVSREKKESFPLTVTSAQKNPTAFYLCASRNPRVSGNTIYFGEGSWLTVV.

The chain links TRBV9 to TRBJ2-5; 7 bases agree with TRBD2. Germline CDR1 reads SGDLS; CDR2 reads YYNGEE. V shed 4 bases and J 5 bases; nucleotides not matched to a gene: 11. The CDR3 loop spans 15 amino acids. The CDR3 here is CASSLGTLGGETQYF. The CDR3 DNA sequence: TGTGCCAGCAGCTTAGGGACTCTCGGGGGGGAGACCCAGTACTTC.

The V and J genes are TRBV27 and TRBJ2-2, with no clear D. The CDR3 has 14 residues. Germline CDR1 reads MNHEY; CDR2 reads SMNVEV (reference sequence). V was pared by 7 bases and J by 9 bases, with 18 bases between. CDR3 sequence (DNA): TGTGCCAGCACCTCAAATCGGCGAACCCGGGAGCTGTTTTTT. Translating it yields CASTSNRRTRELFF.

The CDR3 is CASSLEGDQPQHF. The CDR3 DNA follows: TGTGCCAGCAGTTTAGAGGGAGATCAGCCCCAGCATTTT. V usage is TRBV12-3 or TRBV12-4 and J usage is TRBJ1-5; no reliable D call. The CDR3 has 13 amino acids. V lost 1 base and J lost 5, with 6 bases in between.

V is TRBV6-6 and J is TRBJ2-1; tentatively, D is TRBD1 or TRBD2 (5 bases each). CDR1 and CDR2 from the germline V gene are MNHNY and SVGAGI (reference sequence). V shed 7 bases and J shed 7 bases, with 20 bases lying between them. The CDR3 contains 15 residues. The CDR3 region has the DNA TGTGCCAGCAATAGACCGGGACGGACTTCGAATGAGCAGTTCTTC. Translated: CASNRPGRTSNEQFF.

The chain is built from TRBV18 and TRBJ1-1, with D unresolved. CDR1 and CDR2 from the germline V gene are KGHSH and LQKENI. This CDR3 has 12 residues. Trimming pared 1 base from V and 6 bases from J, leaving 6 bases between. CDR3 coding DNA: TGTGCCAGCTCACCACGGGCCGCTGAAGCTTTCTTT. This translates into CASSPRAAEAFF.

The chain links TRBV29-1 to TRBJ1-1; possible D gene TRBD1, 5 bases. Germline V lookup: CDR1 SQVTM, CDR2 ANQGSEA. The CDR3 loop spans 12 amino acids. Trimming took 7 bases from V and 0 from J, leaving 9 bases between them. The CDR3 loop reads CSGQIMNTEAFF. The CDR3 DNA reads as TGCAGCGGACAGATCATGAACACTGAAGCTTTCTTT.

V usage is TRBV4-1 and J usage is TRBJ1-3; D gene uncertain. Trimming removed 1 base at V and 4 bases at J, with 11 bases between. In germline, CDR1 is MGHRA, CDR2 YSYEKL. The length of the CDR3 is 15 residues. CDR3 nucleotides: TGCGCCAGCAGCCAAGCCACCGCACTCGGAAACACCATATATTTT. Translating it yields CASSQATALGNTIYF.

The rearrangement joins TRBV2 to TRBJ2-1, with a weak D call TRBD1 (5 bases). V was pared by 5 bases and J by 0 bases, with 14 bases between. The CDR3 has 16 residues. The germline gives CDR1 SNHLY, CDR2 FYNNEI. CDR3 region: CASSPSTTASYNEQFF. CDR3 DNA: TGTGCCAGCAGTCCTAGTACGACAGCCTCCTACAATGAGCAGTTCTTC. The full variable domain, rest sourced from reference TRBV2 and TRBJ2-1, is EPEVTQTPSHQVTQMGQEVILRCVPISNHLYFYWYRQILGQKVEFLVSFYNNEISEKSEIFDDQFSVERPDGSNFTLKIRSTKLEDSAMYFCASSPSTTASYNEQFFGPGTRLTVL.

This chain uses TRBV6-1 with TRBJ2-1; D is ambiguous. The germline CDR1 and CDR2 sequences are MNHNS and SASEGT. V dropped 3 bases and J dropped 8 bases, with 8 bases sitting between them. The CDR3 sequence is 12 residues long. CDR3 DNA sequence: TGTGCCAGCAGTGAGCTGGGGTATGAGCAGTTCTTC. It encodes CASSELGYEQFF.

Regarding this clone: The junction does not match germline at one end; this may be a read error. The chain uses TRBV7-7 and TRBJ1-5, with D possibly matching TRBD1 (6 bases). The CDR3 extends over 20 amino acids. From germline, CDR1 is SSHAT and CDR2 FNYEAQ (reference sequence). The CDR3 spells CASSRRGHSSSSPENQPQHF. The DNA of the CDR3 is TGTGCTAGCAGCCGGAGGGGACATAGCTCAAGTAGCCCAGAAAATCAGCCCCAGCATTTT.

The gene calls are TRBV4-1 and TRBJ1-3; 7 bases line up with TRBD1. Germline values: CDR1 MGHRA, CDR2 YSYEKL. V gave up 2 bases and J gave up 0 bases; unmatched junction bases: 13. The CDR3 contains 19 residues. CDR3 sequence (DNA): TGCGCCAGCAGCCAACGGGCCGGGACAGTTAACCCCTCTGGAAACACCATATATTTT. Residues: CASSQRAGTVNPSGNTIYF.

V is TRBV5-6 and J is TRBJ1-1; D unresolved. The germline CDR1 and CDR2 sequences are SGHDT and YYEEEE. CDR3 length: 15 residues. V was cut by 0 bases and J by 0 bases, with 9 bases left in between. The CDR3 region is CASSLVTLLNTEAFF. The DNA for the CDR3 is TGTGCCAGCAGCTTGGTAACACTTTTGAACACTGAAGCTTTCTTT.

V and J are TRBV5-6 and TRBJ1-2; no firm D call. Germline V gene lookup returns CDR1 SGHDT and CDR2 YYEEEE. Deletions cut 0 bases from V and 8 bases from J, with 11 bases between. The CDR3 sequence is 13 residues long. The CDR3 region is CASSLAWKGGYTF. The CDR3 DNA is TGTGCCAGCAGCTTGGCGTGGAAAGGAGGCTACACCTTC.

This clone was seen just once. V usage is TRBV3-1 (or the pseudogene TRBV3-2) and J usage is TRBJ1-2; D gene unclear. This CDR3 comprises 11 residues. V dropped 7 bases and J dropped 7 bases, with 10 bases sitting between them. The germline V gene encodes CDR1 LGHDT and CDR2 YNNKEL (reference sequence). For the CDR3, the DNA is TGTGCCAGCATGGATTATCTTGGCTACACCTTC. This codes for CASMDYLGYTF.

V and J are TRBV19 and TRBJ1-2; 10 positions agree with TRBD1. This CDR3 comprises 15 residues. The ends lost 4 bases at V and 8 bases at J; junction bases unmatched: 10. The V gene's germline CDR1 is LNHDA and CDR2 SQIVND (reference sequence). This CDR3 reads CASSRGTGDVGGYTF. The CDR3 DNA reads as TGTGCCAGTAGTAGAGGGACAGGGGACGTTGGGGGCTACACCTTC.

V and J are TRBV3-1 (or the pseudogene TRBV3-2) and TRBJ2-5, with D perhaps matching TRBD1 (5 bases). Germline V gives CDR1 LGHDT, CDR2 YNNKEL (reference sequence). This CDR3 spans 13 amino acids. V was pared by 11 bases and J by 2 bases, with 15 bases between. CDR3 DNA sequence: TGTGCCGCTCGCGCAGGGCTGCAAGAGACCCAGTACTTC. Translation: CAARAGLQETQYF.

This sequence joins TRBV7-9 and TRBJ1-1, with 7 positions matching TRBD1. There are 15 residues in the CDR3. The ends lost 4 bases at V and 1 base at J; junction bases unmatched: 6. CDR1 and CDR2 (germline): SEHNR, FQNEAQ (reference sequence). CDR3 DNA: TGTGCCAGCAGCTCGGGCCGGACAGGGAACACTGAAGCTTTCTTT. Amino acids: CASSSGRTGNTEAFF. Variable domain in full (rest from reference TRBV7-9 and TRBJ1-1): DTGVSQNPRHKITKRGQNVTFRCDPISEHNRLYWYRQTLGQGPEFLTYFQNEAQLEKSRLLSDRFSAERPKGSFSTLEIQRTEQGDSAMYLCASSSGRTGNTEAFFGQGTRLTVV.

The CDR3 is CAWDRDVLNTGELFF. Here the CDR3 DNA reads TGTGCCTGGGACCGAGACGTACTAAACACCGGGGAGCTGTTTTTT. The chain has TRBV30 and TRBJ2-2; D gene unclear. The CDR3 is 15 residues long. Trimming removed 5 bases from V and 2 bases from J, with 15 bases in between. The germline V gene has CDR1 GTSNPN and CDR2 SVGIG (reference sequence).